The next 19 T cell receptor beta chains were all read from a single sample in a study of brain T cells in children with intractable seizures listed by TCRdb under 2021. The library was made by the immunoSEQ multiplex PCR assay. TCRdb's version of the immuneACCESS table is confined to in-frame rearrangements and falls short of the full clone set. An unresolved V gene accounts for under half of the shortfall where checked; the remainder is of unknown origin. Within this sample are about 64,000 clones, with about 96% of them counted one time only. The leading ten clones occupy approximately 0.38% of the sample. Interpreted using the paper, the time point label stands for: resected brain tissue, or blood drawn just prior to surgery. The source was peripheral blood, collected at surgery. The receptor set was obtained from a boy in the first two years of life with focal cortical dysplasia and intractable seizures.

The CDR3, as DNA: TGCGCCAGCAGCCTGGCGGGCAGGGCCCCCTTGAACACCGGGGAGCTGTTTTTT. It translates to CASSLAGRAPLNTGELFF. The chain is built from TRBV5-1 and TRBJ2-2; perhaps D is TRBD1 or TRBD2 (5 bases each). Germline values: CDR1 SGHRS, CDR2 YFSETQ. The V end was cut by 4 bases, the J end by 1 base, with 20 bases between. The CDR3 length is 18 residues.

The chain combines TRBV29-1 with TRBJ1-3, with TRBD1 as a possible D gene (6 bases). Per germline, CDR1 SQVTM and CDR2 ANQGSEA. The CDR3 loop spans 12 amino acids. The V end lost 5 bases, the J end lost 4 bases, and 9 bases lay between the germline ends. DNA of the CDR3: TGCAGCGTTTACAGGGCCGGAAACACCATATATTTT. Translated: CSVYRAGNTIYF. The entire variable domain, with the rest obtained from reference TRBV29-1 and TRBJ1-3, is as follows: SAVISQKPSRDICQRGTSLTIQCQVDSQVTMMFWYRQQPGQSLTLIATANQGSEATYESGFVIDKFPISRPNLTFSTLTVSNMSPEDSSIYLCSVYRAGNTIYFGEGSWLTVV.

This rearrangement joins TRBV15 to TRBJ1-1; D not resolved. Germline V gives CDR1 LNHNV, CDR2 YYDKDF (reference sequence). The V end lost 0 bases, the J end lost 4 bases, and 15 bases lay between the germline ends. The length of the CDR3 is 16 residues. CDR3 sequence reads: CATSRDLMPASTEAFF. The CDR3 DNA sequence: TGTGCCACCAGCAGAGATCTTATGCCTGCTTCCACTGAAGCTTTCTTT.

This sequence joins TRBV11-2 and TRBJ2-2, with D hard to call. The CDR3 totals 14 residues. V was pared by 0 bases and J by 4 bases, with 6 bases between. Germline-derived CDR1 and CDR2 are SGHAT and FQNNGV. The DNA for the CDR3 is TGTGCCAGCAGCTTAGATTCAATCACCGGGGAGCTGTTTTTT. It yields the protein CASSLDSITGELFF.

This clone has a single count. The chain employs TRBV19 and TRBJ1-5; D is possibly TRBD1 (5 bases). The germline V gene encodes CDR1 LNHDA and CDR2 SQIVND (reference sequence). The CDR3 runs 14 residues. The V gene lost 5 bases and the J gene lost 4 bases, with 12 bases spanning the gap. This CDR3 is CASSVGGLNQPQHF. Written as DNA, the CDR3 is TGTGCCAGTAGTGTGGGGGGTCTAAATCAGCCCCAGCATTTT.

The chain links TRBV18 to TRBJ1-6, with D perhaps TRBD1 (5 bases). V was shortened by 1 base and J by 9 bases, with 13 bases between the two germline ends. Germline V gene sequence: CDR1 KGHSH, CDR2 LQKENI. The CDR3 contains 15 residues. CDR3 nucleotides: TGTGCCAGCTCACCACAGGAAGGGAGGGGTTCACCCCTCCACTTT. It yields the protein CASSPQEGRGSPLHF.

Note on this clone: The limits of the CDR3 on the DNA are not certain, so only TCRdb's listed CDR3 is given. This sequence joins TRBV21-1 and TRBJ2-1; the DNA was not compared with TRBD1, the D call given in the table. TRBV21-1 has pseudogene status. The length of the CDR3 is 17 amino acids, counting both ends. CDR3 amino acids: CASSKGWGQGALNEQFF.

V gene TRBV7-9 combines with J gene TRBJ1-6; D is unclear. In germline, CDR1 is SEHNR, CDR2 FQNEAQ (reference sequence). The CDR3 totals 16 residues. Trimming removed 4 bases at V and 0 bases at J, with 10 bases between. The CDR3 loop is CASSSGRSSYNSPLHF. As DNA, the CDR3 is TGTGCCAGCAGCTCGGGAAGGAGCTCCTATAATTCACCCCTCCACTTT.

The V and J genes are TRBV7-9 and TRBJ1-2, with 9 bases identical to TRBD1. The germline CDR1 and CDR2 sequences are SEHNR and FQNEAQ (reference sequence). The length of the CDR3 is 15 residues. J was trimmed by 6 bases and V by 3 bases; bases with no gene match: 8. The CDR3 sequence: CASSFGTGRTNGYTF. CDR3 coding DNA: TGTGCCAGCAGCTTCGGGACAGGGCGGACAAATGGCTACACCTTC.

The count of this clone is one. The chain uses TRBV4-3 and TRBJ2-7, with 7 bases that match TRBD2. J gave up 5 bases and V 0 bases, and 7 bases lay outside the gene matches. This CDR3 contains 15 residues. Germline values: CDR1 LGHNA, CDR2 YSLEER. The CDR3 nucleotides read TGCGCCAGCAGCCAAGATGGGCGGGAGCAGGACGAGCAGTACTTC. Translation: CASSQDGREQDEQYF.

The rearrangement links TRBV2 to TRBJ2-2, with a weak D call TRBD2 (5 bases). Trimming pared 4 bases from V and 4 bases from J, leaving 16 bases between. The CDR3 totals 16 residues. Germline V gives CDR1 SNHLY, CDR2 FYNNEI. The CDR3 reads CASSVGFSEVTGELFF. The CDR3 DNA is TGTGCCAGCAGTGTAGGCTTCTCGGAGGTCACCGGGGAGCTGTTTTTT. Supplemented by reference TRBV2 and TRBJ2-2, the full variable domain reads EPEVTQTPSHQVTQMGQEVILRCVPISNHLYFYWYRQILGQKVEFLVSFYNNEISEKSEIFDDQFSVERPDGSNFTLKIRSTKLEDSAMYFCASSVGFSEVTGELFFGEGSRLTVL.

The chain joins TRBV9 to TRBJ2-3; unclear D gene. The CDR3 is made up of 16 amino acids. Trimming cost V 0 bases and J 1 base, with 12 bases left between them. The V gene's germline CDR1 is SGDLS and CDR2 YYNGEE. The CDR3 region is CASSVVVSGGTDTQYF. In DNA form, the CDR3 reads TGTGCCAGCAGCGTAGTTGTCTCCGGAGGCACAGATACGCAGTATTTT.

The rearrangement uses TRBV6-1 and TRBJ1-3, with 8 nucleotides matching TRBD1. CDR1 and CDR2 from the germline V gene are MNHNS and SASEGT. The CDR3 has 16 residues. With V trimmed by 4 bases and J by 7 bases, 12 bases remained unmatched. The CDR3 protein is CASSVQQGVPQNTIYF. The CDR3 nucleotides read TGTGCCAGCAGTGTGCAACAGGGGGTCCCTCAGAACACCATATATTTT.

This sequence joins TRBV12-5 and TRBJ1-1; TRBD1 matches at 9 bases. The ends lost 3 bases at V and 0 bases at J; junction bases unmatched: 11. CDR3 length: 18 residues. CDR1 and CDR2 from the germline V gene are LGHNT and FRNRAP. The CDR3 DNA follows: TGTGCTAGTGGTTTTCAGGGTGGGACAGGGTACATGAACACTGAAGCTTTCTTT. It codes for CASGFQGGTGYMNTEAFF.

The gene calls are TRBV4-3 and TRBJ2-3; D call uncertain. With 0 bases removed from V and 3 bases from J, the gap between germline ends came to 4 bases. Germline CDR1 LGHNA, CDR2 YSLEER. This CDR3 has 13 residues. The CDR3 bases are TGCGCCAGCAGCCAAGAAGCGACAGATACGCAGTATTTT. This encodes CASSQEATDTQYF.

The chain joins TRBV19 to TRBJ1-2, with unresolved D. The CDR3 is 15 amino acids. V lost 4 bases, J lost 2 bases, and 14 bases lay in between. The germline V gene encodes CDR1 LNHDA and CDR2 SQIVND (reference sequence). CDR3 bases: TGTGCCAGTAGTACCTCAGCGACGGAGAACTATGGCTACACCTTC. It yields the protein CASSTSATENYGYTF. Full variable domain (remainder filled in from reference TRBV19 and TRBJ1-2): DGGITQSPKYLFRKEGQNVTLSCEQNLNHDAMYWYRQDPGQGLRLIYYSQIVNDFQKGDIAEGYSVSREKKESFPLTVTSAQKNPTAFYLCASSTSATENYGYTFGSGTRLTVV.

V usage is TRBV27 and J usage is TRBJ1-2; D is ambiguous. The germline V gene has CDR1 MNHEY and CDR2 SMNVEV (reference sequence). Deletions cut 3 bases from V and 4 bases from J, with 18 bases between. CDR3 length: 16 amino acids. CDR3 loop: CASSFGQPHGLYGYTF. The CDR3 nucleotides read TGTGCCAGCAGTTTTGGTCAGCCCCATGGCCTCTATGGCTACACCTTC.

This clone was picked up one time. The chain combines TRBV6-4 with TRBJ1-2, with D possibly being TRBD1 (5 bases). The CDR3 is made up of 16 amino acids. In germline, CDR1 is MRHNA, CDR2 SNTAGT. V lost 5 bases, J lost 6 bases, and 22 bases lay in between. CDR3 amino acids: CASSFYRHIRGHGYTF. CDR3 DNA sequence: TGTGCCAGCAGTTTCTACCGCCACATCCGGGGCCATGGCTACACCTTC.

The V gene is TRBV9, the J gene TRBJ2-2, with D unclear. Looked up from germline, CDR1 is SGDLS and CDR2 is YYNGEE. V was clipped by 2 bases and J by 2 bases, with 7 bases between them. The CDR3 is 14 amino acids. CDR3 loop: CASSVGTNTGELFF. The CDR3 bases are TGTGCCAGCAGCGTCGGCACCAACACCGGGGAGCTGTTTTTT.